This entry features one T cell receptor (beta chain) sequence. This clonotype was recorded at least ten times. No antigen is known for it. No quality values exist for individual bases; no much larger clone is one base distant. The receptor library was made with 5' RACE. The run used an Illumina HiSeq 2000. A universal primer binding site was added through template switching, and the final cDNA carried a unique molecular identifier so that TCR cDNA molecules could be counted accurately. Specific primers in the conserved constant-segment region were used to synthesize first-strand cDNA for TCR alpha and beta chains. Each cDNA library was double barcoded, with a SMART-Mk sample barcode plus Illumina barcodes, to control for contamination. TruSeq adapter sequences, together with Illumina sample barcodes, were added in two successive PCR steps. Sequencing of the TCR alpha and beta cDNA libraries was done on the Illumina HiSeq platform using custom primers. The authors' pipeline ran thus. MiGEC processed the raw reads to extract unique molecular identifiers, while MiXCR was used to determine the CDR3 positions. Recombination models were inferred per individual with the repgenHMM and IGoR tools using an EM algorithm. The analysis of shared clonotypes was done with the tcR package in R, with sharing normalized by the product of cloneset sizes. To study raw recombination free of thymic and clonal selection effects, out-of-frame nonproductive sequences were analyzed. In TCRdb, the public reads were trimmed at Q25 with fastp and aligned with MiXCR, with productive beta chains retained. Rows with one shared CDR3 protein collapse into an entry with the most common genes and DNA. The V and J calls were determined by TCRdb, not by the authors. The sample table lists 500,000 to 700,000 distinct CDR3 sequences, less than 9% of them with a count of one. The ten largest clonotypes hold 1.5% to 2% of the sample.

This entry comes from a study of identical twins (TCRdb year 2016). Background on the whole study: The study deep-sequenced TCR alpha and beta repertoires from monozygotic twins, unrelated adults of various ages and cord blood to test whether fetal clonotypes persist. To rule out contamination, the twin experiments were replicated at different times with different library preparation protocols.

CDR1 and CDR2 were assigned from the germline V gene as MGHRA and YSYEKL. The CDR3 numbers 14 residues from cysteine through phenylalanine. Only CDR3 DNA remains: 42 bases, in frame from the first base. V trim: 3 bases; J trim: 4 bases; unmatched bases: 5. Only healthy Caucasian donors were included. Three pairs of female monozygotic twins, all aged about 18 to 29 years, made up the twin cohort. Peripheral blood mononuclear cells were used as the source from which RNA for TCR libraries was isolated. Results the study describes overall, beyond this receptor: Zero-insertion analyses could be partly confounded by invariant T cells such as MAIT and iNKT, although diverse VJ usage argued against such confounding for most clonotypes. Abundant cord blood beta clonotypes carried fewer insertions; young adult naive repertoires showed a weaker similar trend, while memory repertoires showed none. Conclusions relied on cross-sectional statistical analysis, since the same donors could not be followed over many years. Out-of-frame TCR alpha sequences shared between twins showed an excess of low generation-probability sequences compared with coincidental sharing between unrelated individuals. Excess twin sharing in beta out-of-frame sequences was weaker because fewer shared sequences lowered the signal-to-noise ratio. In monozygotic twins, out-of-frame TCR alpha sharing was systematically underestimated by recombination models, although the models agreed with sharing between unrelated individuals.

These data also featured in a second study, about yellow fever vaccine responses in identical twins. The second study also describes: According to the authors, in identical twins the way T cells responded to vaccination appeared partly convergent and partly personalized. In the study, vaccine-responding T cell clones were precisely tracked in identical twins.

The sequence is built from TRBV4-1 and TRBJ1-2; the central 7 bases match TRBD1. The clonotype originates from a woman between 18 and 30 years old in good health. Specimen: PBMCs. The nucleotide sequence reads TGCGCCAGCAGCCAGGGGACAGCCTCCTATGGCTACACCTTC. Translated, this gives CASSQGTASYGYTF.